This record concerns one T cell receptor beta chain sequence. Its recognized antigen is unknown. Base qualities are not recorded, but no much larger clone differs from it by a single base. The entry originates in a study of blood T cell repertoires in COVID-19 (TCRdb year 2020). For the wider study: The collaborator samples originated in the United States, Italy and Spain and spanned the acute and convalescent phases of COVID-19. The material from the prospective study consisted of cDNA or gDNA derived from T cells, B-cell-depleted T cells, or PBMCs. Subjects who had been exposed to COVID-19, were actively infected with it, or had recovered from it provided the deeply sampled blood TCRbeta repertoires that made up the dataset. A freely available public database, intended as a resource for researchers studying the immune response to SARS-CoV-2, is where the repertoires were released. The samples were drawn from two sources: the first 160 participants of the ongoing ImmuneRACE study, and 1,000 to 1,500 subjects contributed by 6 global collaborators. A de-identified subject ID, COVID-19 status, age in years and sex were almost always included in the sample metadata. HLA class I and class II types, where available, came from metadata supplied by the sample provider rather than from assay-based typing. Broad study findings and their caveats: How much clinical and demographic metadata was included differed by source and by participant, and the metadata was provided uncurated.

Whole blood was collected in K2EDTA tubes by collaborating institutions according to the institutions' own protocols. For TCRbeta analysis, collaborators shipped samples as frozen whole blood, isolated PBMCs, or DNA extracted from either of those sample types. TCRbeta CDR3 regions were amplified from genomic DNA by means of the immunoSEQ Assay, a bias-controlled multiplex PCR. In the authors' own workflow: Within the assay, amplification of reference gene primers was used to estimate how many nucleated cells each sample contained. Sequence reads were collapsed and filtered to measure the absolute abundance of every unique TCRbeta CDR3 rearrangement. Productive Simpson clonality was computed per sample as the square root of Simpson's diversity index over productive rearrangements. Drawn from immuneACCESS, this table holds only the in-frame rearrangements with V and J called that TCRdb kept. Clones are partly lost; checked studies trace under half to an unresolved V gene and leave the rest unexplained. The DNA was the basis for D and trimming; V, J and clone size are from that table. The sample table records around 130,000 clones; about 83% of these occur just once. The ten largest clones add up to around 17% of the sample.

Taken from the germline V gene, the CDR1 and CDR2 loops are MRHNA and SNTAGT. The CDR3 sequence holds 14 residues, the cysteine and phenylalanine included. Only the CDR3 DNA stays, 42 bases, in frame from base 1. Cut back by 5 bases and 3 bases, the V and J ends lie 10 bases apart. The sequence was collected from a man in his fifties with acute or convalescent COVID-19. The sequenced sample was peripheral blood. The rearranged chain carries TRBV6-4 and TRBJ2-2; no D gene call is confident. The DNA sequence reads TGTGCCAGCAGTCGATACACAGACACCGGGGAGCTGTTTTTT. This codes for CASSRYTDTGELFF.